These T cell receptor beta chains were read from a single sample in a study of shared clonotypes between healthy human individuals. Measured with immunoSEQ multiplex PCR; TCRdb has only the in-frame clones, and not every one. Among about 1.9 million clones listed, 85% to 95% were seen once. What was sequenced was naive CD8+ T cells from PBMCs. The receptors originated from a man aged 18 to 30 in good health. Some clones in this sample may be carry-over from other donors' samples. Each CDR3 is given with its conserved first and last residue.

V	J	CDR3
TRBV7-2	TRBJ2-7	CASSLSPRLGHEQYF
TRBV15	TRBJ2-5	CATSTRTGGSQETQYF
TRBV30	NA	CASKNEAGTYEQYF
TRBV5-8	TRBJ2-2	CASSGYRGETGELFF
TRBV14	TRBJ1-1	CASSQVGGAFF
TRBV27	TRBJ2-2	CASSRVAGELFF
TRBV7-9	TRBJ2-7	CASSERQGWGEQYF
TRBV27	TRBJ2-7	CASTTIGGVYEQYF
TRBV9	TRBJ2-3	CASSAGLSTDTQYF
TRBV5-1	TRBJ1-2	CASSLPLHLPNYGYTF
TRBV5-4	TRBJ2-1	CASGTGEGHEQFF
TRBV11-2	TRBJ2-5	CASSPTHNQETQYF
TRBV28	TRBJ1-1	CASGTDRADTEAFF
TRBV7-9	TRBJ2-2	CASSLAGGTELFF
TRBV28	TRBJ1-1	CASSWGETEAFF
TRBV7-2	TRBJ2-1	CASSPALAGVSNEQFF
TRBV6-1	TRBJ1-2	CASSEGGWANYGYTF
TRBV27	TRBJ2-5	CASSPGLAGGETQYF
TRBV28	TRBJ1-1	CASSFGITTSEAFF
TRBV10-3	TRBJ1-1	CAISGTGLGTEAFF
TRBV19	TRBJ1-2	CASSILPPDGYTF
TRBV7-9	TRBJ2-3	CASSLATGGTDTQYF
TRBV9	TRBJ2-1	CASSPTRGQGRYNEQFF
TRBV4-1	TRBJ2-7	CASSHPGTGGRYEQYF
TRBV4-1	TRBJ2-4	CASTYGTDQAKNIQYF
TRBV28	TRBJ1-1	CASRPDRGTEAFF
TRBV28	TRBJ2-5	CASSLEGGETQYF
TRBV6-5	TRBJ2-5	CASTDRGETQYF
TRBV9	TRBJ1-4	CASSVFGSPLGNEKLFF
TRBV5-1	TRBJ2-1	CASSLAPVLSYNEQFF
TRBV7-9	TRBJ1-1	CASRLGGDTEAFF
TRBV6-1	TRBJ1-5	CASSEAEDRSNQPQHF
TRBV10-2	TRBJ2-7	CASKTGTGGYEQYF
TRBV11-3	TRBJ2-7	CASSLGARGEQYF
TRBV27	TRBJ2-7	CASSLSGGNEQYF
TRBV27	TRBJ2-5	CASGFQETQYF
TRBV7-9	TRBJ1-4	CASSFSGGEKLFF
TRBV2	TRBJ2-6	CASSEWGISGANVLTF
TRBV6-5	TRBJ1-2	CASSYSEGVDGYTF
TRBV11-1	TRBJ2-7	CASSPYRDRVYEQYF
TRBV4-3	TRBJ2-7	CASSQEAGFTYEQYF
TRBV7-9	TRBJ1-1	CASSLRRETEAFF
TRBV4-2	TRBJ2-3	CASSQDSPRQGASTDTQYF
TRBV9	TRBJ2-2	CASRPGTSGRAINTGELFF
TRBV19	TRBJ2-1	CASSPGEGTNEQFF
TRBV5-4	TRBJ2-2	CASHTRGQERELFF
TRBV13	TRBJ1-2	CASSLEGKYGYTF
TRBV4-3	TRBJ2-5	CASSQVAWGTIQETQYF
TRBV5-6	TRBJ2-2	CASSSGLNTGELFF
TRBV15	TRBJ2-1	CATSRASSYEQFF
TRBV27	TRBJ2-5	CASSSGTTGTQYF
TRBV27	TRBJ2-1	CASTHVGIRGPLGNEQFF
TRBV19	TRBJ2-3	CASSNRGLTDTQYF
TRBV6-1	TRBJ2-3	CASSETGNRGGLLSTDTQYF
TRBV4-1	TRBJ1-4	CASSQVAGGEKLFF